This TCR beta chain stems from a study of neoadjuvant anti-PD-1 for oral cavity cancer. V was clipped by 1 base and J by 1 base, with 9 bases between them. The CDR3 extends over 15 amino acids. The germline V gene encodes CDR1 SGHTA and CDR2 FQGNSA. The protocol was immunoSEQ multiplex PCR, while the TCRdb copy is restricted to in-frame clones and leaves out a portion. The table includes around 21,000 clones, 40% to 50% detected once. Sample time point: after neoadjuvant nivolumab, at surgical resection. Patients were newly diagnosed with stage II-IVA oral cavity squamous cell carcinoma without prior systemic or radiation treatment. This clone was counted many times.

The V and J genes are TRBV7-2 and TRBJ2-3; D unclear. The clonotype was recovered from a person aged 40 to 85 with oral cavity squamous cell carcinoma. This sample comprised tumor tissue, obtained after nivolumab (anti-PD-1) treatment. CDR3 amino acids: CASSLVSAGTDTQYF. The CDR3 nucleotides are TGTGCCAGCAGCTTAGTGTCAGCCGGCACAGATACGCAGTATTTT.